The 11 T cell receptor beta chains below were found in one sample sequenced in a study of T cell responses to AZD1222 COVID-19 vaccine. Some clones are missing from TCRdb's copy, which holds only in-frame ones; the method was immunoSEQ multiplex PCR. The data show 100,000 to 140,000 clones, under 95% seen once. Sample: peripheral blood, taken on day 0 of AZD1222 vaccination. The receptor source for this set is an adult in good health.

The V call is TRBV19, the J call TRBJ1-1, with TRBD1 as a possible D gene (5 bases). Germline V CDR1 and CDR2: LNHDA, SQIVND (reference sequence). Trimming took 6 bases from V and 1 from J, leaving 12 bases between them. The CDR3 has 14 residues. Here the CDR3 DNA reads TGTGCCAGTAGCCAAAACCAGGGGAACACTGAAGCTTTCTTT. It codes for CASSQNQGNTEAFF.

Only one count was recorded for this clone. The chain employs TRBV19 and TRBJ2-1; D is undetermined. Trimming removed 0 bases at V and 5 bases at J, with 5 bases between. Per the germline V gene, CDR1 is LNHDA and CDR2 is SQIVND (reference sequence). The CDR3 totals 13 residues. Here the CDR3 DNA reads TGTGCCAGTAGTATAGATAGGGACAATGAGCAGTTCTTC. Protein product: CASSIDRDNEQFF.

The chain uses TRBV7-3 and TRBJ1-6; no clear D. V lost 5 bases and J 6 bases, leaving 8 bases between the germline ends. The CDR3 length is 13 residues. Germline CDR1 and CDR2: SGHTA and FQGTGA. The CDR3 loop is CASSTDFNSPLHF. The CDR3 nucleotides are TGTGCCAGCAGCACAGACTTTAATTCACCCCTCCACTTT.

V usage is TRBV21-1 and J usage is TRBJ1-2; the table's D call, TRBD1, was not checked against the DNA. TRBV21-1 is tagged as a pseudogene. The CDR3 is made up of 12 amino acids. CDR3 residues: CASSEQRYGYTF. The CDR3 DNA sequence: TGTGCCAGCAGCGAACAGAGATATGGCTACACCTTC.

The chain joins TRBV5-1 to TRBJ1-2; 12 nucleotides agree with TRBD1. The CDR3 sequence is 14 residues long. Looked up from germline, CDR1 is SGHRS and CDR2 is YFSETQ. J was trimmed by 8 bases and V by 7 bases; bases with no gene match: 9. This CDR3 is CASGHPGQGAGYTF. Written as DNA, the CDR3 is TGCGCCAGCGGTCACCCGGGACAGGGGGCGGGCTACACCTTC.

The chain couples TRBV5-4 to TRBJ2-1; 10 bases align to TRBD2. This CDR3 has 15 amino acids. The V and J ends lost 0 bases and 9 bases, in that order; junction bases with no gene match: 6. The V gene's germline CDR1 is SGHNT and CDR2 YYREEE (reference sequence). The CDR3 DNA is TGTGCCAGCAGCTTGGGCCTAGCGGGGGTTGCTGAGCAGTTCTTC. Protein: CASSLGLAGVAEQFF.

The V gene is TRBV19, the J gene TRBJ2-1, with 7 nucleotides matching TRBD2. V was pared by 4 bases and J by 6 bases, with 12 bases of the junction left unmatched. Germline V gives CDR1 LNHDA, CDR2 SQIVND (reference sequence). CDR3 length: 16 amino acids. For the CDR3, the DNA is TGTGCCAGTAGTAAAGCGCTAGCGGTCGTCTTCAATGAGCAGTTCTTC. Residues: CASSKALAVVFNEQFF.

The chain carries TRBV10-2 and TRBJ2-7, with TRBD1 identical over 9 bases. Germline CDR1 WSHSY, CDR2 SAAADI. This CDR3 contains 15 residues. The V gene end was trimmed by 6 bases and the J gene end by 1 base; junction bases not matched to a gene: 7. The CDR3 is CASRDTGGASYEQYF. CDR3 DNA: TGCGCCAGCAGGGATACAGGGGGCGCATCCTACGAGCAGTACTTC.

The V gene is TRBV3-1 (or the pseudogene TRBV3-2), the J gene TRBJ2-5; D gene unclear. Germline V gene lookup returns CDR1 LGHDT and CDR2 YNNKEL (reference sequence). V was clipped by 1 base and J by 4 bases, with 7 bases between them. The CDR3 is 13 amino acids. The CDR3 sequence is CASSQGWGETQYF. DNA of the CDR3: TGTGCCAGCAGCCAAGGGTGGGGAGAGACCCAGTACTTC.

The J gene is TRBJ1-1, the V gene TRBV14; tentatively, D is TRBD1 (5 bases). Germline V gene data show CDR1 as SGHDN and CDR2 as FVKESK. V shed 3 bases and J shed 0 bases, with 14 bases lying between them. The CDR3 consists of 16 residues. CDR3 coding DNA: TGTGCCAGCAGCCACGGGGACGGGCGCATGAACACTGAAGCTTTCTTT. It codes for CASSHGDGRMNTEAFF.

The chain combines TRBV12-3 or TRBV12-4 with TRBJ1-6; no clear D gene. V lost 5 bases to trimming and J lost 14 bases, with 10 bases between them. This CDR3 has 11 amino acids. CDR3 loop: CASSARFALHF. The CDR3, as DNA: TGTGCCAGCAGTGCGAGGTTTGCCCTCCACTTT.